This T cell receptor (beta chain) was observed in a study of T cell responses to AZD1222 COVID-19 vaccine. For this clone: What it binds is not known.

Study findings and constraints: Repertoire sampling happened only post peak T cell response. Most donors were white British, females outnumbered males, and clonal diversity was possibly underestimated. Spike was spanned by vaccine-associated CD4 TCRs, with dominance at 160-218 and 743-854. Targets within unmutated variant regions were reportedly found for nearly half of spike-specific TCRs.

The CDR3 extends over 19 amino acids. Germline V gene sequence: CDR1 MGHRA, CDR2 YSYEKL. Trimming pared 0 bases from V and 5 bases from J, leaving 25 bases between. Clones were read by immunoSEQ multiplex PCR, and TCRdb kept only the in-frame ones, dropping some. Among some 100,000 clones, roughly 87% were seen once, and the ten largest hold approximately 15%. The chain recombines TRBV4-1 with TRBJ1-2; the D is unclear. This TCR derives from an adult in good health. The sample consisted of peripheral blood, taken on day 0 of AZD1222 vaccination. For the CDR3, the DNA is TGCGCCAGCAGCCAAGATATTTCAGGCGTGACGGCTCCACGTTATGGCTACACCTTC. Residues: CASSQDISGVTAPRYGYTF.